This TCR beta chain comes out of a study of blood T cell repertoires in COVID-19. What the recovered Cohort 3 donors had was two negative PCRs, clearance, or symptom resolution. Repertoires were generated with immunoSEQ multiplex PCR, while TCRdb's copy carries only in-frame clones and drops some. This table has about 350,000 clones, 87% appearing once. Germline loops: CDR1 SGDLS, CDR2 YYNGEE. V shed 6 bases, J shed 5 bases, and the junction held 9 bases outside the gene matches. The CDR3 runs 15 residues. Sequences were obtained from PBMCs or T cells enriched from blood (not recorded which). The clonotype was recovered from a woman under 40 who had recovered from COVID-19. The chain recombines TRBV9 with TRBJ2-3, with 10 bases aligning to TRBD2. The CDR3 DNA sequence: TGTGCCAGCACAACCGGGACTAGCGAGCTAGATACGCAGTATTTT. The encoded protein is CASTTGTSELDTQYF.